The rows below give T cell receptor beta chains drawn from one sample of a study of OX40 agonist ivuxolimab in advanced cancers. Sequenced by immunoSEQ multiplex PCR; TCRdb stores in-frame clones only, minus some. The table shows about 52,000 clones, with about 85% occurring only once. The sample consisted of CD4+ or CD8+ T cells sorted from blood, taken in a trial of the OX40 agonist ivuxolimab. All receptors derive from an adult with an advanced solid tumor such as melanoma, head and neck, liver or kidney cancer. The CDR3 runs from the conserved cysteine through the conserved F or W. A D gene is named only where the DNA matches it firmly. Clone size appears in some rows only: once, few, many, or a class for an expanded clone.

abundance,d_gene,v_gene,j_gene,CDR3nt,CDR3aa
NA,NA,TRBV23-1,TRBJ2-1,TGCGCCAGCAGTCAATCGAAGGGGCAGGGGCAGTTCTTC,CASSQSKGQGQFF
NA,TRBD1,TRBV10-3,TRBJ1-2,TGTGCCATCAGTCCCGGGACAGGGACGGTCTATGGCTACACCTTC,CAISPGTGTVYGYTF
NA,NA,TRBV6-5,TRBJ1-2,TGTGCCAGCAGTTACTCGATTGGGAATGGCTACACCTTC,CASSYSIGNGYTF
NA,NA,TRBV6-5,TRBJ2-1,TGTGCCAGCAGTTACAGTCGCGGCCGCTACAATGAGCAGTTCTTC,CASSYSRGRYNEQFF
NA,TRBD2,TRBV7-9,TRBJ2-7,TGTGCCAGCAGCTCGGGGGGGCCGAACGAGCAGTACTTC,CASSSGGPNEQYF
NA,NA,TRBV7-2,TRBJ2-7,TGTGCCAGCAGGGACTCGGGGACACCTTCCTACGAGCAGTACTTC,CASRDSGTPSYEQYF
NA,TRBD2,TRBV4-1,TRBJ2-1,TGCGCCAGCAGCCAAGAATGGCTAGCGGGACGTAGTGAGCAGTTCTTC,CASSQEWLAGRSEQFF
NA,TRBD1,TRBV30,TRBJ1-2,TGTGCCTGGAGTGGAGACAGGGTAGATGGCTACACCTTC,CAWSGDRVDGYTF
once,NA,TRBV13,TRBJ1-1,TGTGCCAGCAGCTTAGGTTACCAGACTGAAGCTTTCTTT,CASSLGYQTEAFF
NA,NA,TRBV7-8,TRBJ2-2,TGTGCCAGCAGCTCGTCGCTCGGGGCCCTGAACACCGGGGAGCTGTTTTTT,CASSSSLGALNTGELFF
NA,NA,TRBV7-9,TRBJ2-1,TGTGCCAGCAGCTTAACGGGGTCGACCTACAATGAGCAGTTCTTC,CASSLTGSTYNEQFF
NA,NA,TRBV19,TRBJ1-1,TGTGCCAGTACCTCCAGGGGAGGGAACACTGAAGCTTTCTTT,CASTSRGGNTEAFF
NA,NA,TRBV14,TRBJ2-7,TGTGCCAGCAGCCAAGATCACAGGGACGAGCAGTACTTC,CASSQDHRDEQYF
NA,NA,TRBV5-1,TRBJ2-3,TGCGCCAGCAGCTTGGGGACGGGGGGCGGTAGGACAGATACGCAGTATTTT,CASSLGTGGGRTDTQYF